These 23 T cell receptor beta chains came from one sample sequenced in a study of blood T cell repertoires in COVID-19. Libraries were prepared by immunoSEQ multiplex PCR; TCRdb keeps only in-frame clonotypes and omits some of them. The table lists about 170,000 clones, 85% of them singletons. The sample consisted of peripheral blood. These receptors were taken from a human donor with acute or convalescent COVID-19. The donor label of this sample is uncertain.

The chain employs TRBV3-1 (or the pseudogene TRBV3-2) and TRBJ2-3; maybe TRBD1 (6 bases). The CDR3 is 16 residues long. Germline CDR1 reads LGHDT; CDR2 reads YNNKEL (reference sequence). The V end lost 1 base, the J end lost 6 bases, and 17 bases lay between the germline ends. The CDR3 region has the DNA TGTGCCAGCAGCCAAGGGTGGGGGCCTCCTCGGGATACGCAGTATTTT. This codes for CASSQGWGPPRDTQYF.

The chain combines TRBV19 with TRBJ1-2; 10 nucleotides match TRBD1. CDR3 length equals 17 residues. Germline V gene sequence: CDR1 LNHDA, CDR2 SQIVND (reference sequence). V lost 8 bases and J lost 7; bases outside the gene matches: 19. The CDR3 DNA is TGTGCCAGTTACACACGGGACAGGGGTTTTGCGGCGCGTGGCTACACCTTC. Translation: CASYTRDRGFAARGYTF.

The chain combines TRBV28 with TRBJ1-5; possible D gene TRBD1, 6 bases. The CDR3 is 15 amino acids. V was clipped by 3 bases and J by 0 bases, with 9 bases between them. CDR1 and CDR2 (germline): MDHEN, SYDVKM. The CDR3 protein is CASSLAGASNQPQHF. CDR3 nucleotides: TGTGCCAGCAGTTTGGCAGGGGCTAGCAATCAGCCCCAGCATTTT.

This chain joins TRBV25-1 and TRBJ1-6; no clear D. Germline V gene data show CDR1 as MGHDK and CDR2 as SYGVNS. Trimming left V 4 bases short and J 7 bases short, with 8 bases between. The CDR3 consists of 13 residues. The CDR3 DNA reads as TGTGCCAGCAGTGGTCAGACAAATTCACCCCTCCACTTT. Translated: CASSGQTNSPLHF.

The table lists this clone with a count of one. The rearrangement uses TRBV2 and TRBJ2-1; weak D call: TRBD1 (7 bases). The V gene lost 6 bases and the J gene lost 4 bases, with 16 bases spanning the gap. This CDR3 comprises 15 residues. In germline, CDR1 is SNHLY, CDR2 FYNNEI. CDR3 amino acids: CASSYGGQLYNEQFF. DNA for the CDR3: TGTGCCAGCAGCTACGGGGGACAGCTTTACAATGAGCAGTTCTTC.

The genes are TRBV10-3 and TRBJ2-1; 8 nucleotides line up with TRBD1. The CDR3 is 17 amino acids. Per germline, CDR1 ENHRY and CDR2 SYGVKD. V shed 8 bases and J 1 base; nucleotides not matched to a gene: 13. CDR3 sequence reads: CAISQGEDRSSYNEQFF. DNA for the CDR3: TGTGCCATCTCACAGGGGGAGGACAGATCTTCCTACAATGAGCAGTTCTTC.

The chain has TRBV15 and TRBJ1-4, with 9 bases lining up with TRBD1. Trimming removed 0 bases from V and 0 bases from J; junction bases left unmatched: 17. The CDR3 has 22 residues. CDR1 is LNHNV, CDR2 YYDKDF, per germline (reference sequence). The CDR3 DNA follows: TGTGCCACCAGCAGAGATCATTGGATCCCGCGGGACAGGGCAACAACTAATGAAAAACTGTTTTTT. Translation: CATSRDHWIPRDRATTNEKLFF.

The chain combines TRBV7-2 with TRBJ1-3; the match to TRBD1 covers 7 bases. V gave up 2 bases and J gave up 4 bases; unmatched junction bases: 8. The germline gives CDR1 SGHTA, CDR2 FQGNSA. The CDR3 contains 16 residues. CDR3: CASSLWQTGSGNTIYF. Here the CDR3 DNA reads TGTGCCAGCAGCTTATGGCAGACAGGGTCAGGAAACACCATATATTTT.

The chain combines TRBV20-1 with TRBJ1-4, with D possibly TRBD1 on 6 matching bases. Deletions cut 3 bases from V and 10 bases from J, with 24 bases between. Germline loops: CDR1 DFQATT, CDR2 SNEGSKA (reference sequence). This CDR3 spans 16 amino acids. The CDR3 protein is CSASQYPGTLRPKLFF. Written as DNA, the CDR3 is TGCAGTGCTAGTCAGTACCCGGGGACACTAAGGCCAAAACTGTTTTTT.

The rearrangement joins TRBV19 to TRBJ2-5, with D perhaps TRBD1 (7 bases). The V end was cut by 4 bases, the J end by 1 base, with 13 bases between. CDR3 size: 15 residues. Germline CDR1 and CDR2: LNHDA and SQIVND (reference sequence). The CDR3 DNA is TGTGCCAGTAGTAGGGGGAGGACAGGCCAAGAGACCCAGTACTTC. It encodes CASSRGRTGQETQYF.

This chain uses TRBV18 with TRBJ2-7, with 11 bases aligning to TRBD1. V lost 2 bases to trimming and J lost 0 bases; unmatched junction nucleotides: 3. Germline V lookup: CDR1 KGHSH, CDR2 LQKENI. The CDR3 loop spans 16 amino acids. The CDR3 reads CASSPYGTGGSYEQYF. CDR3 nucleotide sequence: TGTGCCAGCTCACCATATGGGACAGGGGGCTCCTACGAGCAGTACTTC.

The chain links TRBV21-1 to TRBJ1-5; the table calls TRBD1, which could not be checked here. TRBV21-1 is a known pseudogene. The length of the CDR3 is 20 residues. CDR3 loop: CASSSLLMEGASRISQPQHF. In nucleotides, the CDR3 is TGTGCCAGCAGCAGCTTGCTTATGGAGGGGGCCTCTCGAATCAGTCAGCCCCAGCATTTT.

The chain recombines TRBV5-6 with TRBJ1-6; 7 nucleotides align to TRBD1. CDR1 and CDR2 (germline): SGHDT, YYEEEE. The CDR3 loop spans 13 amino acids. The V and J ends lost 0 bases and 14 bases, in that order; junction bases with no gene match: 5. The CDR3 bases are TGTGCCAGCAGCTTGGGGGCAGGGACAGCCCTCCACTTT. Translation: CASSLGAGTALHF.

This chain uses TRBV2 with TRBJ2-2; 8 nucleotides line up with TRBD1. The germline V gene encodes CDR1 SNHLY and CDR2 FYNNEI. V was pared by 6 bases and J by 8 bases, with 11 bases of the junction left unmatched. The CDR3 is 15 residues long. This CDR3 reads CASSGQGLSSGELFF. The CDR3 DNA is TGTGCCAGCAGCGGACAGGGCCTCTCCTCTGGGGAGCTGTTTTTT. The full variable domain, in which reference TRBV2 and TRBJ2-2 provide the parts outside the CDR3, is EPEVTQTPSHQVTQMGQEVILRCVPISNHLYFYWYRQILGQKVEFLVSFYNNEISEKSEIFDDQFSVERPDGSNFTLKIRSTKLEDSAMYFCASSGQGLSSGELFFGEGSRLTVL.

The chain joins TRBV6-1 to TRBJ1-2; D unclear. CDR3 length: 14 residues. The V gene lost 2 bases and the J gene lost 6 bases, with 13 bases spanning the gap. The germline V gene has CDR1 MNHNS and CDR2 SASEGT. Here the CDR3 reads CASSELGQTHGYTF. DNA for the CDR3: TGTGCCAGCAGTGAATTGGGCCAGACACATGGCTACACCTTC.

On this clone: The same CDR3 arises from other DNA sequences in this sample as well. The rearrangement joins TRBV7-2 to TRBJ1-1; 7 bases fit TRBD1. CDR1 and CDR2 (germline): SGHTA, FQGNSA. V gave up 5 bases and J gave up 10 bases; unmatched junction bases: 10. The CDR3 runs to 13 residues. CDR3 loop: CASSQPTGWRAFF. The CDR3 DNA reads TGTGCCAGCAGCCAACCGACAGGGTGGAGAGCTTTCTTT.

The genes are TRBV7-6 and TRBJ2-7, with D perhaps matching TRBD1 (5 bases). The CDR3 length is 15 residues. The V gene lost 5 bases and the J gene lost 3 bases, with 17 bases spanning the gap. The germline gives CDR1 SGHVS, CDR2 FNYEAQ. The CDR3 DNA reads TGTGCCAGCAGCCCAACCCTGGCAGGGTACTACGAGCAGTACTTC. It is translated as CASSPTLAGYYEQYF.

The chain carries TRBV30 and TRBJ1-6; 7 positions match TRBD1. The CDR3 runs 14 residues. Germline trimming cut 7 bases from V and 5 bases from J; bases unmatched to any gene: 8. Germline V gene data show CDR1 as GTSNPN and CDR2 as SVGIG (reference sequence). CDR3 nucleotide sequence: TGTGCCTTGGAGGCGGGACAGCATAATTCACCCCTCCACTTT. Encoded protein: CALEAGQHNSPLHF.

This chain joins TRBV18 and TRBJ2-1; perhaps TRBD2 as D (5 bases). CDR3 length: 17 residues. CDR1 is KGHSH and CDR2 is LQKENI in the germline V gene. The ends were cut back, 3 bases at V and 7 bases at J, with 22 bases in the middle. The CDR3 loop reads CASSPSKVQFGGNEQFF. The DNA for the CDR3 is TGTGCCAGCTCACCGTCGAAGGTCCAGTTTGGAGGTAATGAGCAGTTCTTC. The complete variable domain, with remaining parts taken from reference TRBV18 and TRBJ2-1, reads NAGVMQNPRHLVRRRGQEARLRCSPMKGHSHVYWYRQLPEEGLKFMVYLQKENIIDESGMPKERFSAEFPKEGPSILRIQQVVRGDSAAYFCASSPSKVQFGGNEQFFGPGTRLTVL.

The rearrangement links TRBV7-9 to TRBJ2-7; possible D gene TRBD2, 7 bases. The CDR3 sequence is 15 residues long. CDR1 and CDR2 from the germline V gene are SEHNR and FQNEAQ (reference sequence). Trimming left V 3 bases short and J 5 bases short, with 17 bases between. In nucleotides, the CDR3 is TGTGCCAGCAGCTTTGGCCCCCGGGGGGCCCACGAGCAGTACTTC. Its protein is CASSFGPRGAHEQYF.

The rearrangement joins TRBV4-3 to TRBJ1-6; perhaps TRBD1 as D (5 bases). CDR1 and CDR2 from the germline V gene are LGHNA and YSLEER. The CDR3 has 15 residues. V lost 2 bases to trimming and J lost 10 bases, with 15 bases between them. The CDR3 DNA reads as TGCGCCAGCAGCCAATCTCAGGGTTCTAGATCACCCCTCCACTTT. Residues: CASSQSQGSRSPLHF.

This chain links TRBV29-1 with TRBJ1-6; weak D call: TRBD1 (5 bases). This CDR3 region has 13 residues. Trimming pared 4 bases from V and 9 bases from J, leaving 13 bases between. Germline V gene lookup returns CDR1 SQVTM and CDR2 ANQGSEA. The CDR3 protein is CSVGARAGSPLHF. The CDR3 DNA sequence: TGCAGCGTTGGGGCCAGGGCCGGTTCACCCCTCCACTTT.

The J gene is TRBJ1-1, the V gene TRBV5-1; TRBD1 agrees at 7 bases. Looked up from germline, CDR1 is SGHRS and CDR2 is YFSETQ. With V trimmed by 0 bases and J by 4 bases, 0 bases remained unmatched. This CDR3 is built from 13 residues. CDR3 bases: TGCGCCAGCAGCTTGGACAGGGGCACTGAAGCTTTCTTT. It is translated as CASSLDRGTEAFF.